This TCR beta chain was sequenced for a study of T cell changes during pregnancy in multiple sclerosis. The germline V gene has CDR1 SGHTA and CDR2 FQGNSA. The CDR3 totals 16 residues. V shed 4 bases and J 1 base; nucleotides not matched to a gene: 5. The assay was immunoSEQ multiplex PCR, and TCRdb's table has in-frame clones only and misses some. The sample records about 36,000 clones, approximately 90% being singletons. The chain uses TRBV7-2 and TRBJ1-3; TRBD1 matches 9 bases. The TCR sequence derives from a female donor with multiple sclerosis, enrolled in a pregnancy study. The source material was CD4+ T cells from peripheral blood mononuclear cells, sampled after pregnancy. This chain's CDR3 is CASSSRQGGSGNTIYF. CDR3 coding DNA: TGTGCCAGCAGCTCCAGACAGGGGGGATCTGGAAACACCATATATTTT.